This T cell receptor (beta chain) was profiled in a study of response to subunit inactivated influenza vaccine. Study-level findings and limits: It was the authors' suggestion that each seasonal influenza vaccination recruits few new T cells.

One entry per CDR3 protein, called by TCRdb with MiXCR from the RT-PCR reads. Of 500,000 to 600,000 distinct CDR3 sequences detected, roughly 13% appear once; the ten largest clones hold around 13%. CDR3 length: 15 residues. V was pared by 7 bases and J by 2 bases, with 14 bases between. Germline V gives CDR1 LNHNV, CDR2 YYDKDF (reference sequence). Concerning this clonotype itself: Its antigen is not identified.

This TCR derives from a man in his forties or fifties who received an inactivated influenza vaccine. Sequenced material: PBMCs from blood, taken around seven weeks after vaccination. The chain employs TRBV15 and TRBJ2-2; weak D call: TRBD1 (6 bases). DNA of the CDR3: TGTGCCACCAAGCTCGGGACACACAACACCGGGGAGCTGTTTTTT. This translates into CATKLGTHNTGELFF.